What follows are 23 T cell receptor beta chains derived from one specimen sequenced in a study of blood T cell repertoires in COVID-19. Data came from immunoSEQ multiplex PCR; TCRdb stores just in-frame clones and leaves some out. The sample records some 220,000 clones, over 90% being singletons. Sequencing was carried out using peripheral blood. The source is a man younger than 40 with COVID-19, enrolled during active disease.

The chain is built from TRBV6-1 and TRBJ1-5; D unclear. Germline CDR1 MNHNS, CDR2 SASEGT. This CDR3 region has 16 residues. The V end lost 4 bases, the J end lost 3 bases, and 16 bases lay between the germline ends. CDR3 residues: CASSALGPGNNQPQHF. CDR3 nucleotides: TGTGCCAGCAGTGCCCTAGGACCGGGGAACAATCAGCCCCAGCATTTT.

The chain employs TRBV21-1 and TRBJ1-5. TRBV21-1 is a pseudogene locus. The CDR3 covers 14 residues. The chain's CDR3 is CASPRVGSNQPQHF. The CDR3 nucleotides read TGTGCCTCCCCGAGGGTGGGAAGCAATCAGCCCCAGCATTTT.

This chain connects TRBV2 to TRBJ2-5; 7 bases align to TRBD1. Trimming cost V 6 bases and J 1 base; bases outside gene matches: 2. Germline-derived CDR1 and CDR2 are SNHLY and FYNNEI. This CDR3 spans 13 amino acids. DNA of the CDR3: TGTGCCAGCAGCGGGACAGCCCAAGAGACCCAGTACTTC. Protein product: CASSGTAQETQYF.

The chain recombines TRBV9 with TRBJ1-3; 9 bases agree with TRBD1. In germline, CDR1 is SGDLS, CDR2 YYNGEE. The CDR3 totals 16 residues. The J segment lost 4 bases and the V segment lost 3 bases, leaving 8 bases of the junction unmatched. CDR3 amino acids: CASSERGQGHGNTIYF. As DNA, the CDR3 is TGTGCCAGCAGCGAGAGGGGACAGGGACACGGAAACACCATATATTTT. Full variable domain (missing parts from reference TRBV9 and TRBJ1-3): DSGVTQTPKHLITATGQRVTLRCSPRSGDLSVYWYQQSLDQGLQFLIQYYNGEERAKGNILERFSAQQFPDLHSELNLSSLELGDSALYFCASSERGQGHGNTIYFGEGSWLTVV.

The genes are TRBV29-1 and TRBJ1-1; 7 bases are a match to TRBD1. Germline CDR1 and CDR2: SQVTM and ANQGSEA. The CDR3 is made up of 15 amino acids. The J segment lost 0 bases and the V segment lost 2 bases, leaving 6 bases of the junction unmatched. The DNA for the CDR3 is TGCAGCGTTGAACAGGCAGGGGGGATGAACACTGAAGCTTTCTTT. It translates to CSVEQAGGMNTEAFF.

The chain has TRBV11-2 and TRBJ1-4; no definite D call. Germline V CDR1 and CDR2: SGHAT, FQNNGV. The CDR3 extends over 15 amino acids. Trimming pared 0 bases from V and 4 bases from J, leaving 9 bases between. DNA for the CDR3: TGTGCCAGCAGCTTAGAGGGCGGGTATAATGAAAAACTGTTTTTT. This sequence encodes CASSLEGGYNEKLFF. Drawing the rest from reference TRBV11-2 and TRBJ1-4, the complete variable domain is EAGVAQSPRYKIIEKRQSVAFWCNPISGHATLYWYQQILGQGPKLLIQFQNNGVVDDSQLPKDRFSAERLKGVDSTLKIQPAKLEDSAVYLCASSLEGGYNEKLFFGSGTQLSVL.

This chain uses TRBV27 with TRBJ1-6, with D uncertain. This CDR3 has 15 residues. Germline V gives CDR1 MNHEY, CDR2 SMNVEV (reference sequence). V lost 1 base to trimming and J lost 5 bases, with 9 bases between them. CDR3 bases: TGTGCCAGCAGTTTATGGCAGGCAAATAATTCACCCCTCCACTTT. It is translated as CASSLWQANNSPLHF.

CDR3 residues: CSVGQGDYGYTF. The DNA of the CDR3 is TGCAGCGTTGGCCAGGGGGACTATGGCTACACCTTC. This chain uses TRBV29-1 with TRBJ1-2; TRBD1 matches 7 bases. The CDR3 length is 12 residues. In germline, CDR1 is SQVTM, CDR2 ANQGSEA. The ends lost 4 bases at V and 3 bases at J; junction bases unmatched: 2.

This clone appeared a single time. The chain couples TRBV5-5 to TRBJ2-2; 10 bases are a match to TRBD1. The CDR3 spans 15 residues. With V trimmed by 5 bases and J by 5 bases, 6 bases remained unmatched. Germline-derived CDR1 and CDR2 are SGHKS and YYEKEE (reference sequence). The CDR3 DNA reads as TGTGCCAGCAGGGGGACAGGGGAACGGACCGGGGAGCTGTTTTTT. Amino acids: CASRGTGERTGELFF.

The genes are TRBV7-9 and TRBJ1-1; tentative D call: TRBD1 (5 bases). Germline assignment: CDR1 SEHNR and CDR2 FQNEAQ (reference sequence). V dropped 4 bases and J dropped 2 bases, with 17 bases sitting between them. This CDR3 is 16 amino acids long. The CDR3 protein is CASSSRGRGTNTEAFF. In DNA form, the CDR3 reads TGTGCCAGCAGCTCAAGAGGACGCGGGACTAACACTGAAGCTTTCTTT.

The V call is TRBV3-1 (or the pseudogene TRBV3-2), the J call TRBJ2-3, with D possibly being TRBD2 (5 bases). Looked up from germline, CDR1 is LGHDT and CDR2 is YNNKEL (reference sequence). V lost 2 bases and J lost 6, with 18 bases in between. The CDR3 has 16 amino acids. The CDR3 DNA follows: TGTGCCAGCAGCCAATCTGCGGGTGGGTGGGAGGATACGCAGTATTTT. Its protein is CASSQSAGGWEDTQYF.

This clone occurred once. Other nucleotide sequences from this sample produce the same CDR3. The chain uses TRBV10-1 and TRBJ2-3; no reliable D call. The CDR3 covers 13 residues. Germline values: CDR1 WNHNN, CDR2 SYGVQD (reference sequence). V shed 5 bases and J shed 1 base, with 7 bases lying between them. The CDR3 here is CASSRQGTDTQYF. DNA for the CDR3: TGCGCCAGCAGTAGACAAGGCACAGATACGCAGTATTTT.

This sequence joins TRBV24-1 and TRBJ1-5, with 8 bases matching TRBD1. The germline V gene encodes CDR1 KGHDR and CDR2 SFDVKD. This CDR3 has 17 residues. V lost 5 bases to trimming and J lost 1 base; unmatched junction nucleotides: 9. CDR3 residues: CATSAKSGGYSNQPQHF. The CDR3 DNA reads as TGTGCCACCAGTGCTAAATCAGGGGGCTACAGCAATCAGCCCCAGCATTTT.

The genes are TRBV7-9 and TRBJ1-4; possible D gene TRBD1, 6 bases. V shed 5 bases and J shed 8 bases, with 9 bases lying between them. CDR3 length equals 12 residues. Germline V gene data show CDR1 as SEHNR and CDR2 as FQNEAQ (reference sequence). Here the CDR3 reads CASSPGDEKLFF. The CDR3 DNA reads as TGTGCCAGCAGCCCAGGGGACGAAAAACTGTTTTTT.

In DNA, the CDR3 is TGTGCCAGCAGCTTTTACAGGGGAAGGAACTACGAGCAGTACTTC. Encoded protein: CASSFYRGRNYEQYF. The V call is TRBV7-2, the J call TRBJ2-7, with TRBD1 matching 7 bases. This CDR3 is built from 15 residues. Germline V gives CDR1 SGHTA, CDR2 FQGNSA. J gave up 3 bases and V 3 bases, and 8 bases lay outside the gene matches.

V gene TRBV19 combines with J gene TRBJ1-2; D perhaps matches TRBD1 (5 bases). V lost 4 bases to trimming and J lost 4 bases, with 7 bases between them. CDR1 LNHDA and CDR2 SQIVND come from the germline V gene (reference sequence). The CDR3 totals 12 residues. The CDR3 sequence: CASSRDFYGYTF. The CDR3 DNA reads TGTGCCAGTAGTAGGGACTTCTATGGCTACACCTTC.

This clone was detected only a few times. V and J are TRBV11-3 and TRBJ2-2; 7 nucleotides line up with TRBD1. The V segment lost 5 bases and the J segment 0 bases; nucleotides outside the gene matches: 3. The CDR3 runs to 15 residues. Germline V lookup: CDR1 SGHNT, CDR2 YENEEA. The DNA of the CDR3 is TGTGCCAGCAGCATGACAGGGACGAACACCGGGGAGCTGTTTTTT. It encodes CASSMTGTNTGELFF.

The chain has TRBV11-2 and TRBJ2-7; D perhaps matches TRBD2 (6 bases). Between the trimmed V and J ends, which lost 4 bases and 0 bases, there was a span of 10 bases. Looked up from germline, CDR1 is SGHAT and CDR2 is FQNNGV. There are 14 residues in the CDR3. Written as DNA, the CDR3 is TGTGCCAGCAGCTGGGACTTCGGCTCCTACGAGCAGTACTTC. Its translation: CASSWDFGSYEQYF. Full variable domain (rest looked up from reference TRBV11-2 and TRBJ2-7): EAGVAQSPRYKIIEKRQSVAFWCNPISGHATLYWYQQILGQGPKLLIQFQNNGVVDDSQLPKDRFSAERLKGVDSTLKIQPAKLEDSAVYLCASSWDFGSYEQYFGPGTRLTVT.

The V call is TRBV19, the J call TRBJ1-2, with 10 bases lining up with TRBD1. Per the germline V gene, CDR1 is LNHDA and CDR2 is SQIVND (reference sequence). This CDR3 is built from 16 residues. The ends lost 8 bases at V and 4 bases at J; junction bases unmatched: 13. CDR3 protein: CASGKKPGQGTYGYTF. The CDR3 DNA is TGTGCCAGTGGAAAGAAACCGGGACAGGGGACCTATGGCTACACCTTC.

CDR3 region: CASSRTGSGYTF. Here the CDR3 DNA reads TGTGCCAGCAGTCGGACAGGGAGTGGCTACACCTTC. This chain joins TRBV12-3 or TRBV12-4 and TRBJ1-2, with 8 bases matching TRBD1. The CDR3 spans 12 residues. J lost 7 bases, V lost 5 bases, and 3 bases had no gene match.

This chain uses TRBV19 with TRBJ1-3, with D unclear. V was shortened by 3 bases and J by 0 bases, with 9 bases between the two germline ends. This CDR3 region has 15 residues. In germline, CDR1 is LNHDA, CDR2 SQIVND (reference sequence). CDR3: CASSIGLSSGNTIYF. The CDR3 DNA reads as TGTGCCAGTAGTATTGGGCTGTCCTCTGGAAACACCATATATTTT.

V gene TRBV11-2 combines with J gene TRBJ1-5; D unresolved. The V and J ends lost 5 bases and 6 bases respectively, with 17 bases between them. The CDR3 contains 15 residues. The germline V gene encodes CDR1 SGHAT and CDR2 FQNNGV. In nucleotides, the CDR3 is TGTGCCAGCAGCCAAGGATCAGAGGGAGGTCAGCCCCAGCATTTT. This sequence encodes CASSQGSEGGQPQHF. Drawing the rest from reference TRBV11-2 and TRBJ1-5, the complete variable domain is EAGVAQSPRYKIIEKRQSVAFWCNPISGHATLYWYQQILGQGPKLLIQFQNNGVVDDSQLPKDRFSAERLKGVDSTLKIQPAKLEDSAVYLCASSQGSEGGQPQHFGDGTRLSIL.

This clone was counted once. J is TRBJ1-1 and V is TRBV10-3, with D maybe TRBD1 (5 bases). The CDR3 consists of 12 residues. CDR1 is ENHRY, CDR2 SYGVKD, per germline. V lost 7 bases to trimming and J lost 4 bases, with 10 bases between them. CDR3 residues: CAIKGFGTEAFF. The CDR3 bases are TGTGCCATCAAGGGGTTTGGCACTGAAGCTTTCTTT.